A selection of T cell receptor beta chains follows, all from one sample in a study of STAT5B mutations in CD4+ large granular lymphocyte leukemia. The protocol was immunoSEQ multiplex PCR, while the TCRdb copy is restricted to in-frame clones and leaves out a portion. The sample records 20,000 or so clones, over 70% being singletons. Sequencing used CD4+ T cells from blood buffy coats. Receptor source: a human donor in good health. CDR3s include the opening cysteine and the closing phenylalanine or tryptophan. The D gene is left open where the match is weak. Clone size is shown for a subset of rows, as once, few, many or a class of expanded clone.

size: -
D: -
V: TRBV21-1
J: TRBJ2-7
DNA: TGTGCCAGCAGCACGCCTTTAAGCGGGGATTCCTACGAGCAGTACTTC
CDR3: CASSTPLSGDSYEQYF

size: once
D: TRBD1
V: TRBV30
J: TRBJ2-7
DNA: TGTGCCTGGAGTGGACAGGGCTACGAGCAGTACTTC
CDR3: CAWSGQGYEQYF

size: few
D: TRBD1
V: TRBV7-9
J: TRBJ1-1
DNA: TGTGCCAGCAGCCCTGGGACAGGGGGATTGAACACTGAAGCTTTCTTT
CDR3: CASSPGTGGLNTEAFF

size: -
D: -
V: TRBV4-1
J: TRBJ2-5
DNA: TGCGCCAGCAGCCAAGATGGGCTGCCACAAGAGACCCAGTACTTC
CDR3: CASSQDGLPQETQYF

size: -
D: -
V: TRBV2
J: TRBJ2-5
DNA: TGTGCCAGCAAGTTACGGACTCATAAAGGAGAGACCCAGTACTTC
CDR3: CASKLRTHKGETQYF

size: -
D: TRBD2
V: TRBV5-1
J: TRBJ2-1
DNA: TGCGCCAGCAGCTTGGAGGCTAGCGGGAGGGAGAAGTTCTTC
CDR3: CASSLEASGREKFF

size: -
D: -
V: TRBV11-2
J: TRBJ2-3
DNA: TGTGCCAGCAGCTATACTAGGTGGGGCGATACGCAGTATTTT
CDR3: CASSYTRWGDTQYF

size: -
D: -
V: TRBV11-2
J: TRBJ2-7
DNA: TGTGCCAGCAGCTTAAGTTCTTGGGGGCCAGCCTCGGATTACGAGCAGTACTTC
CDR3: CASSLSSWGPASDYEQYF

size: few
D: -
V: TRBV7-6
J: TRBJ2-2
DNA: TGTGCCAGCAGCTTAACTGGGACAATGAACACCGGGGAGCTGTTTTTT
CDR3: CASSLTGTMNTGELFF

size: -
D: -
V: TRBV28
J: TRBJ2-7
DNA: TGTGCCAGCAGTTTAACACCCAGCTCCTACGAGCAGTACTTC
CDR3: CASSLTPSSYEQYF

size: -
D: TRBD1
V: TRBV5-1
J: TRBJ1-4
DNA: TGCGCCAGCAGCTTCCAGGGGGGCGTTGAAAAACTGTTTTTT
CDR3: CASSFQGGVEKLFF

size: few
D: -
V: TRBV7-9
J: TRBJ2-7
DNA: TGTGCCAGCAGCTTAGAAGGGCCCGAGCAGTACTTC
CDR3: CASSLEGPEQYF

size: -
D: TRBD2
V: TRBV5-1
J: TRBJ2-5
DNA: TGCGCCAGCAGCTTGGGAGGACTAGGAGAGACCCAGTACTTC
CDR3: CASSLGGLGETQYF

size: -
D: -
V: TRBV2
J: TRBJ1-1
DNA: TGTGCCAGCAGCCCCCAGGGTCTTGCTGAAGCTTTCTTT
CDR3: CASSPQGLAEAFF

size: -
D: -
V: TRBV4-1
J: TRBJ2-3
DNA: TGCGCCAGCAGCCTACAGAGAGGTACAGATACGCAGTATTTT
CDR3: CASSLQRGTDTQYF

size: -
D: TRBD1
V: TRBV7-8
J: TRBJ1-3
DNA: TGTGCCAGCCACAACCGGCAGGGACAGGGAGTTACCGGAAACACCATATATTTT
CDR3: CASHNRQGQGVTGNTIYF

size: -
D: -
V: TRBV5-6
J: TRBJ1-4
DNA: TGTGCCAGCAGCTCCGACAACAGGGAAAAACTGTTTTTT
CDR3: CASSSDNREKLFF

size: -
D: TRBD2
V: TRBV6-1
J: TRBJ2-4
DNA: TGTGCCAGCGAGCGGGGGCTAGCCAAAAACATTCAGTACTTC
CDR3: CASERGLAKNIQYF

size: -
D: TRBD2
V: TRBV28
J: TRBJ2-3
DNA: TGTGCCAGCAGTACCCAGGTAGCGGGAGGGGCAGATACGCAGTATTTT
CDR3: CASSTQVAGGADTQYF

size: -
D: -
V: TRBV5-6
J: TRBJ1-2
DNA: TGTGCCAGCAGCTTTCAGGGGTTATCTTCTTATGGCTACACCTTC
CDR3: CASSFQGLSSYGYTF

size: -
D: TRBD1
V: TRBV5-5
J: TRBJ1-5
DNA: TGTGCCAGCAGCTTGACCACAGGGGGCGGTCAGCCCCAGCATTTT
CDR3: CASSLTTGGGQPQHF